The clone carrying this T cell receptor beta chain was seen a handful of times. The antigen remains unidentified. The CDR3 sequence is 13 residues long. V was shortened by 0 bases and J by 5 bases, with 5 bases between the two germline ends. CDR1 is MNHEY and CDR2 is SMNVEV in the germline V gene (reference sequence). The data were obtained in a study of T-cell reconstitution after alpha-beta-depleted transplantation in children. Whole-study findings and limits: The main origin of T-cell counts and diversity one year after transplant was newly produced T cells.

Preparing the TCRbeta library involved the use of unique molecular identifiers. MiXCR, applied by TCRdb to the PCR reads, yields one record per CDR3 protein. The data show 250,000 to 400,000 distinct CDR3 sequences, with roughly 25% seen just once and about a tenth held by the top ten. The specimen was PBMCs, mostly from graft donor cells, collected 180 days after TCRalphabeta/CD19-depleted stem cell transplant. This clonotype was obtained from a male patient aged 5 to 17 who had a stem cell transplant for acute lymphoblastic leukemia, so the T cells may come from the graft donor. The V and J genes are TRBV27 and TRBJ2-1, with D uncertain. Here the CDR3 DNA reads TGTGCCAGCAGTTTATCCGATAACAATGAGCAGTTCTTC. Amino acids: CASSLSDNNEQFF.